This T cell receptor beta chain was captured in a study of OX40 agonist ivuxolimab in advanced cancers. On the study more broadly: Intravenous ivuxolimab at 0.01 to 10 mg/kg was given to patients every 2 weeks. Study findings and constraints: At 0.1-3.0 mg/kg, partial responders had clonal expansion among the lowest observed. No determination was made of the antigen specificity of the expanded peripheral T cells.

This clone was seen a few times. The antigen is unknown. The V and J ends lost 7 bases and 0 bases respectively, with 16 bases between them. Germline CDR1 is MDHEN and CDR2 is SYDVKM. This CDR3 spans 16 amino acids. Repertoires were generated with immunoSEQ multiplex PCR, while TCRdb's copy carries only in-frame clones and drops some. The sample includes around 89,000 clones, roughly 91% of them seen just once. The receptor was derived from an adult with an advanced solid tumor such as melanoma, head and neck, liver or kidney cancer. J is TRBJ1-3 and V is TRBV28; the D gene is possibly TRBD1 (5 bases). The specimen was CD4+ or CD8+ T cells sorted from blood, collected in a trial of the OX40 agonist ivuxolimab. CDR3 nucleotides: TGTGCCAGCACTCCTACGGGGACGTCCTCTGGAAACACCATATATTTT. Translated: CASTPTGTSSGNTIYF.